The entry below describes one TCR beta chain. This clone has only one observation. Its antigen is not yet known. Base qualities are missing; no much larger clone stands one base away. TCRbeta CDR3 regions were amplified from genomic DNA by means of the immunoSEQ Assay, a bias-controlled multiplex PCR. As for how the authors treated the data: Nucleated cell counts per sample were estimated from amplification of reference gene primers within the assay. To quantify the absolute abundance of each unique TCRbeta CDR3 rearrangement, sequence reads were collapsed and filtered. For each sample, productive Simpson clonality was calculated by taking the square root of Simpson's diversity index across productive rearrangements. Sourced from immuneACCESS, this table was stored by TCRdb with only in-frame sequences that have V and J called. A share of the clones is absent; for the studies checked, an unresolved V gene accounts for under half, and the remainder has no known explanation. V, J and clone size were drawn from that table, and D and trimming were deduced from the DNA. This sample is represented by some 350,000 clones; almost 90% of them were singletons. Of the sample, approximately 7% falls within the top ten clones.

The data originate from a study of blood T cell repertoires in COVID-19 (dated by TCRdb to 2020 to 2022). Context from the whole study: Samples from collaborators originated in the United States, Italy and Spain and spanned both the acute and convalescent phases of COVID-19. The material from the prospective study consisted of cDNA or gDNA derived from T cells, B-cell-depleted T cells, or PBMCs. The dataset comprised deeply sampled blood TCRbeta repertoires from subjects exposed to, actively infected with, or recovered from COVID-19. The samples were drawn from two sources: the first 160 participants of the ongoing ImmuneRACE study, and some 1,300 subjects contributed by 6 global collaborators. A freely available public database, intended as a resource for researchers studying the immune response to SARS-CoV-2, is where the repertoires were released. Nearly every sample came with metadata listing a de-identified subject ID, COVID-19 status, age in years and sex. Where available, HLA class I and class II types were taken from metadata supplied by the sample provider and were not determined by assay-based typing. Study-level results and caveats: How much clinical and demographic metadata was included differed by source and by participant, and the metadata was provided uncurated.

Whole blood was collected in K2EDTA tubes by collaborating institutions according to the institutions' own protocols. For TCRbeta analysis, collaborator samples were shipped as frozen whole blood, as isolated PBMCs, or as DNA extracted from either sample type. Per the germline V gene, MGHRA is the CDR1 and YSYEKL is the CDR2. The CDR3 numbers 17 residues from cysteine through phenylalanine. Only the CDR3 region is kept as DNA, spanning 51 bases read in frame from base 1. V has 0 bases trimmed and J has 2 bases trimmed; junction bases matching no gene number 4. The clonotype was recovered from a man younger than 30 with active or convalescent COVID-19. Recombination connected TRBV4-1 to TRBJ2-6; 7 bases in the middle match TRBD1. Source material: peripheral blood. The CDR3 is CASSQEKGAPGANVLTF. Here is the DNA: TGCGCCAGCAGCCAAGAGAAGGGGGCCCCTGGGGCCAACGTCCTGACTTTC.